This is a list of T cell receptor beta chains from one sample in a study of T cell repertoires in cytomegalovirus infection. No antigen is known for these receptors. Using its own MiXCR run on the reads, TCRdb lists one record per CDR3 protein. The table has approximately 910,000 distinct CDR3 sequences, around 30% seen once; the top ten hold roughly an eighth. Here the sequenced sample was cultured CD8+ T cells from PBMCs, taken from culture after CMV antigen stimulation. The receptors were gathered from a human donor in good health (CMV status not recorded). Some clones in this sample may be carry-over from other donors' samples. Each CDR3 is given with its conserved first and last residue. The order of the fields is V gene, J gene, clone size, D gene, CDR3 protein, CDR3 DNA. A D gene is named only where the DNA matches it firmly. Only part of the rows carry a size: once, few, many, or a class if the clone is expanded.

v_call: TRBV5-6; j_call: TRBJ2-4; clone_size: NA; d_call: TRBD2; cdr3_aa: CASSLGLAEKYF; cdr3_nt: TGTGCCAGCAGCTTGGGGCTAGCGGAAAAGTACTTC
v_call: TRBV11-2; j_call: TRBJ1-6; clone_size: NA; d_call: NA; cdr3_aa: CASSLEPLGSPLHF; cdr3_nt: TGTGCCAGCAGCTTAGAACCACTCGGGTCACCCCTCCACTTT
v_call: TRBV6-1; j_call: TRBJ1-5; clone_size: NA; d_call: TRBD1; cdr3_aa: CASREVRDRGNQPQHF; cdr3_nt: TGTGCCAGCAGGGAAGTCCGGGACAGGGGAAATCAGCCCCAGCATTTT
v_call: TRBV12-3/TRBV12-4; j_call: TRBJ2-7; clone_size: many; d_call: NA; cdr3_aa: CASSLAGGPGYEQYF; cdr3_nt: TGTGCCAGCAGTTTAGCTGGCGGTCCGGGCTACGAGCAGTACTTC
v_call: TRBV6-1; j_call: TRBJ1-2; clone_size: NA; d_call: NA; cdr3_aa: CASQTGFSGYTF; cdr3_nt: TGTGCCAGCCAGACAGGTTTTAGTGGCTACACCTTC
v_call: TRBV7-3; j_call: TRBJ2-1; clone_size: few; d_call: TRBD2; cdr3_aa: CASSPNGQGLADNEQFF; cdr3_nt: TGTGCCAGCAGCCCTAATGGACAGGGACTAGCGGACAATGAGCAGTTCTTC
v_call: TRBV27; j_call: TRBJ1-1; clone_size: few; d_call: NA; cdr3_aa: CASSPRFGANTEAFF; cdr3_nt: TGTGCCAGCAGTCCTCGTTTTGGGGCGAACACTGAAGCTTTCTTT
v_call: TRBV19; j_call: TRBJ1-1; clone_size: NA; d_call: NA; cdr3_aa: CASSIDAGAGTEAFF; cdr3_nt: TGTGCCAGTAGTATAGATGCGGGCGCAGGGACTGAAGCTTTCTTT
v_call: TRBV4-3; j_call: TRBJ2-1; clone_size: NA; d_call: NA; cdr3_aa: CASSQDGIAGLGNEQFF; cdr3_nt: TGCGCCAGCAGCCAAGATGGAATTGCGGGGTTGGGCAATGAGCAGTTCTTC
v_call: TRBV10-3; j_call: TRBJ2-2; clone_size: few; d_call: TRBD1; cdr3_aa: CAISDRGSGTGELFF; cdr3_nt: TGTGCCATCAGCGACAGGGGGTCAGGCACCGGGGAGCTGTTTTTT
v_call: TRBV7-9; j_call: TRBJ2-5; clone_size: many; d_call: TRBD2; cdr3_aa: CASSTSSGPAGETQYF; cdr3_nt: TGTGCCAGCAGCACGTCTAGCGGCCCCGCGGGGGAGACCCAGTACTTC
v_call: TRBV7-9; j_call: TRBJ2-1; clone_size: few; d_call: NA; cdr3_aa: CASKSTTADNEQFF; cdr3_nt: TGTGCCAGCAAATCGACTACCGCGGACAATGAGCAGTTCTTC
v_call: TRBV7-6; j_call: TRBJ1-1; clone_size: NA; d_call: TRBD1; cdr3_aa: CASSLDQGQGAANTEAFF; cdr3_nt: TGTGCCAGCAGCTTAGACCAGGGACAGGGGGCGGCGAACACTGAAGCTTTCTTT
v_call: TRBV20-1; j_call: TRBJ2-3; clone_size: NA; d_call: TRBD2; cdr3_aa: CTGGLARKDTQYF; cdr3_nt: TGCACCGGCGGACTAGCCCGCAAAGATACGCAGTATTTT
v_call: TRBV7-8; j_call: TRBJ1-5; clone_size: many; d_call: NA; cdr3_aa: CASSYSVTIYAPQHF; cdr3_nt: TGTGCCAGCAGCTACTCAGTGACAATCTATGCGCCCCAGCATTTT
v_call: TRBV7-3; j_call: TRBJ1-1; clone_size: NA; d_call: NA; cdr3_aa: CASSLWGAVNTEAFF; cdr3_nt: TGTGCCAGCAGCTTATGGGGGGCAGTGAACACTGAAGCTTTCTTT
v_call: TRBV3-1; j_call: TRBJ2-1; clone_size: NA; d_call: NA; cdr3_aa: CASSQDTSRSSYNEQFF; cdr3_nt: TGTGCCAGCAGCCAAGATACTAGCCGAAGCTCCTACAATGAGCAGTTCTTC
v_call: TRBV6-2/TRBV6-3; j_call: TRBJ2-1; clone_size: NA; d_call: TRBD1; cdr3_aa: CASSYLGQGQGEQFF; cdr3_nt: TGTGCCAGCAGTTACTTGGGACAGGGGCAAGGTGAGCAGTTCTTC
v_call: TRBV4-2; j_call: TRBJ1-3; clone_size: NA; d_call: NA; cdr3_aa: CASSQESQGSGNTIYF; cdr3_nt: TGTGCCAGCAGCCAAGAGTCGCAGGGCTCTGGAAACACCATATATTTT
v_call: TRBV7-3; j_call: TRBJ2-1; clone_size: many; d_call: NA; cdr3_aa: CASSATRDYNEQFF; cdr3_nt: TGTGCCAGCAGCGCGACCAGGGATTACAATGAGCAGTTCTTC
v_call: TRBV27; j_call: TRBJ2-6; clone_size: many; d_call: NA; cdr3_aa: CASSLLGFLLVLTF; cdr3_nt: TGTGCCAGCAGTTTATTGGGGTTCCTCCTCGTCCTGACTTTC
v_call: TRBV6-5; j_call: TRBJ2-2; clone_size: few; d_call: NA; cdr3_aa: CASSYSGLNTGELFF; cdr3_nt: TGTGCCAGCAGTTACTCCGGCCTAAACACCGGGGAGCTGTTTTTT
v_call: TRBV6-2/TRBV6-3; j_call: TRBJ1-1; clone_size: few; d_call: NA; cdr3_aa: CASTPRGIGTEAFF; cdr3_nt: TGTGCCAGCACCCCCCGGGGGATCGGGACTGAAGCTTTCTTT
v_call: TRBV7-2; j_call: TRBJ1-5; clone_size: NA; d_call: NA; cdr3_aa: CASSLEVTPSNQPQHF; cdr3_nt: TGTGCCAGCAGCTTAGAGGTAACCCCATCAAATCAGCCCCAGCATTTT
v_call: TRBV18; j_call: TRBJ2-3; clone_size: NA; d_call: NA; cdr3_aa: CASSPWRVTDTQYF; cdr3_nt: TGTGCCAGCTCACCGTGGAGGGTCACAGATACGCAGTATTTT
v_call: TRBV5-5; j_call: TRBJ2-7; clone_size: few; d_call: NA; cdr3_aa: CASSFTDPAGPYEQYF; cdr3_nt: TGTGCCAGCAGCTTTACCGACCCGGCCGGTCCCTACGAGCAGTACTTC
v_call: TRBV4-1; j_call: TRBJ2-1; clone_size: NA; d_call: NA; cdr3_aa: CAGSISQNNEQFF; cdr3_nt: TGCGCCGGCTCGATAAGTCAAAACAATGAGCAGTTCTTC
v_call: TRBV5-1; j_call: TRBJ2-6; clone_size: once; d_call: NA; cdr3_aa: CASSLKGLREANVLTF; cdr3_nt: TGCGCCAGCAGCTTAAAGGGACTCCGGGAGGCCAACGTCCTGACTTTC
v_call: TRBV6-2/TRBV6-3; j_call: TRBJ1-2; clone_size: NA; d_call: NA; cdr3_aa: CASSYARINYGYTF; cdr3_nt: TGTGCCAGCAGTTACGCTCGAATTAACTATGGCTACACCTTC
v_call: TRBV10-3; j_call: TRBJ1-2; clone_size: few; d_call: NA; cdr3_aa: CAISESPRNYGYTF; cdr3_nt: TGTGCCATCAGTGAGTCTCCGCGTAACTATGGCTACACCTTC
v_call: TRBV12-3/TRBV12-4; j_call: TRBJ2-3; clone_size: NA; d_call: NA; cdr3_aa: CASSPKGGSTDTQYF; cdr3_nt: TGTGCCAGCAGTCCTAAAGGGGGAAGCACAGATACGCAGTATTTT
v_call: TRBV6-5; j_call: TRBJ1-1; clone_size: NA; d_call: NA; cdr3_aa: CASSYSSQGWTEAFF; cdr3_nt: TGTGCCAGCAGTTACTCTTCACAGGGTTGGACTGAAGCTTTCTTT
v_call: TRBV7-9; j_call: TRBJ2-1; clone_size: many; d_call: NA; cdr3_aa: CASSTTSSSYNEQFF; cdr3_nt: TGTGCCAGCTCAACGACAAGTAGCTCCTACAATGAGCAGTTCTTC
v_call: TRBV20-1; j_call: TRBJ2-6; clone_size: NA; d_call: TRBD1; cdr3_aa: CSASPGRGPHTTSGANVLTF; cdr3_nt: TGCAGTGCTAGCCCCGGCAGGGGGCCTCATACTACCTCTGGGGCCAACGTCCTGACTTTC
v_call: TRBV7-2; j_call: TRBJ2-1; clone_size: many; d_call: TRBD2; cdr3_aa: CASSLGLAGYNEQFF; cdr3_nt: TGTGCCAGCAGCTTAGGACTAGCGGGTTACAATGAGCAGTTCTTC
v_call: TRBV29-1; j_call: TRBJ2-7; clone_size: NA; d_call: NA; cdr3_aa: CSVEWVEPPGFSYEQYF; cdr3_nt: TGCAGCGTTGAATGGGTGGAGCCCCCAGGCTTCTCCTACGAGCAGTACTTC
v_call: TRBV15; j_call: TRBJ2-7; clone_size: few; d_call: NA; cdr3_aa: CATSKDAAYEQYF; cdr3_nt: TGTGCCACCAGCAAGGACGCCGCCTACGAGCAGTACTTC
v_call: TRBV12-3/TRBV12-4; j_call: TRBJ1-2; clone_size: many; d_call: TRBD1; cdr3_aa: CASSSSDRDPYGYTF; cdr3_nt: TGTGCCAGCAGTTCGTCGGACAGGGACCCTTATGGCTACACCTTC
v_call: TRBV6-5; j_call: TRBJ1-4; clone_size: NA; d_call: NA; cdr3_aa: CASSYHGGSEKLFF; cdr3_nt: TGTGCCAGCAGTTACCACGGCGGGAGTGAAAAACTGTTTTTT
v_call: TRBV12-3/TRBV12-4; j_call: TRBJ2-1; clone_size: once; d_call: TRBD1; cdr3_aa: CATHRGHPDEQFF; cdr3_nt: TGTGCCACTCACAGGGGGCATCCTGATGAGCAGTTCTTC
v_call: TRBV14; j_call: TRBJ2-1; clone_size: few; d_call: TRBD2; cdr3_aa: CASSQTTSGLYNEQFF; cdr3_nt: TGTGCCAGCAGCCAAACGACTAGCGGCCTATACAATGAGCAGTTCTTC
v_call: TRBV12-3/TRBV12-4; j_call: TRBJ1-2; clone_size: NA; d_call: NA; cdr3_aa: CASSARGPYGYTF; cdr3_nt: TGTGCCAGCAGTGCCAGGGGTCCCTATGGCTACACCTTC
v_call: TRBV29-1; j_call: TRBJ2-3; clone_size: NA; d_call: TRBD1; cdr3_aa: CSVDSTGQPFTDTQYF; cdr3_nt: TGCAGCGTTGACTCTACGGGACAGCCATTCACAGATACGCAGTATTTT
v_call: TRBV12-3/TRBV12-4; j_call: TRBJ1-1; clone_size: many; d_call: NA; cdr3_aa: CASSSNPFRETEAFF; cdr3_nt: TGTGCCAGCAGTTCCAACCCCTTTAGGGAAACTGAAGCTTTCTTT
v_call: TRBV7-9; j_call: TRBJ2-1; clone_size: few; d_call: TRBD2; cdr3_aa: CASNREGEKYNEQFF; cdr3_nt: TGTGCCAGCAACCGGGAGGGGGAAAAATACAATGAGCAGTTCTTC
v_call: TRBV12-3/TRBV12-4; j_call: TRBJ2-1; clone_size: few; d_call: TRBD2; cdr3_aa: CASVRGGYNEQFF; cdr3_nt: TGTGCCAGCGTACGGGGGGGATACAATGAGCAGTTCTTC
v_call: TRBV2; j_call: TRBJ1-2; clone_size: NA; d_call: NA; cdr3_aa: CASAGRGYTF; cdr3_nt: TGTGCCAGCGCGGGGCGAGGCTACACCTTC